This T cell receptor beta chain was identified in a study of blood T cell repertoires in COVID-19. The wider study: The United States, Italy and Spain were the sources of the acute and convalescent COVID-19 samples. The analysed material was cDNA or gDNA that came from T cells, B-cell-depleted T cells, or PBMCs.

Original analysis: Reference gene primer amplification in the assay estimated nucleated cell counts. Sequencing was performed with immunoSEQ multiplex PCR; in TCRdb, only in-frame clones are kept and a portion is missing. V and J calls and clone size are those listed in that table; D and trimming were worked out from the DNA. The sample includes about 60,000 clones, around 88% seen only once; the top ten take roughly 6.8%. This CDR3 contains 13 residues. V lost 2 bases, J lost 4 bases, and 7 bases lay in between. CDR1 MNHEY and CDR2 SVGAGI come from the germline V gene. Sequenced material: peripheral blood. The chain has TRBV6-5 and TRBJ2-3; maybe TRBD2 (6 bases). This sequence originates from a human donor in a cohort sampled during active COVID-19. CDR3 region: CASSYRLADTQYF. The CDR3 region has the DNA TGTGCCAGCAGTTACAGACTAGCAGATACGCAGTATTTT.